These T cell receptor beta chains were read from a single sample in a study of blood T cell repertoires in COVID-19. Sequencing was performed with immunoSEQ multiplex PCR; in TCRdb, only in-frame clones are kept and a portion is missing. This sample has 320,000 or so clones, with less than 85% found just once. Sequencing was performed on PBMCs or T cells enriched from blood (not recorded which). These receptors all come from a woman between 25 and 40 years old who had been exposed to COVID-19. CDR3s include the opening cysteine and the closing phenylalanine or tryptophan. Fields, in order: clone size, D gene, J gene, V gene, CDR3 DNA, CDR3 protein. A D gene is named only where the DNA matches it firmly. Where a row states a size, it is once, few, many or the class of an expanded clone; other rows omit it.

size: NA
D: NA
J: TRBJ1-6
V: TRBV30
DNA: TGTGCCTGGAGGAGGGCGGAATCACCCCTCCACTTT
CDR3: CAWRRAESPLHF

size: NA
D: NA
J: TRBJ1-3
V: TRBV9
DNA: TGTGCCAGCAGCGTAAACCCCGTACAGGGTCCTGGAAACACCATATATTTT
CDR3: CASSVNPVQGPGNTIYF

size: NA
D: TRBD1
J: TRBJ1-4
V: TRBV5-1
DNA: TGCGCCAGCAGCTTAACAGGGGGCAAGGAATCCGTCCCTTTAACTAATGAAAAACTGTTTTTT
CDR3: CASSLTGGKESVPLTNEKLFF

size: NA
D: NA
J: TRBJ1-4
V: TRBV30
DNA: TGTGCCTGGAGTAGTTCGGAGGGAGCCGGGAGGGAAAAACTGTTTTTT
CDR3: CAWSSSEGAGREKLFF

size: NA
D: NA
J: TRBJ2-2
V: TRBV2
DNA: TGTGCCAGCAGCAAGGGGGGGAGGGCGACCGGGGAGCTGTTTTTT
CDR3: CASSKGGRATGELFF

size: NA
D: NA
J: TRBJ2-2
V: TRBV5-5
DNA: TGTGCCAGCAGTTTAATCGCGAGCTCGAACACCGGGGAGCTGTTTTTT
CDR3: CASSLIASSNTGELFF

size: once
D: TRBD1
J: TRBJ2-5
V: TRBV9
DNA: TGTGCCAGCAGCCCCAACGGCGTAGGGGGCAAAAAGACCCAGTACTTC
CDR3: CASSPNGVGGKKTQYF

size: few
D: NA
J: TRBJ2-3
V: TRBV7-9
DNA: TGTGCCAGCAGCCCTACCACACTATCCAACACAGATACGCAGTATTTT
CDR3: CASSPTTLSNTDTQYF

size: NA
D: TRBD1
J: TRBJ2-7
V: TRBV5-6
DNA: TGTGCCAGCAGTCGGGACAGGTCCCCGTTCTACGAGCAGTACTTC
CDR3: CASSRDRSPFYEQYF

size: NA
D: TRBD1
J: TRBJ1-6
V: TRBV6-5
DNA: TGTGCCAGCAGTCGGACAGGGTCGTCCTCACCCCTCCACTTT
CDR3: CASSRTGSSSPLHF

size: NA
D: NA
J: TRBJ1-2
V: TRBV5-1
DNA: TGCGCCAGCAGCCCAGCTATCCAGGGTGCTAACTATGGCTACACCTTC
CDR3: CASSPAIQGANYGYTF

size: NA
D: TRBD1
J: TRBJ1-4
V: TRBV18
DNA: TGTGCCAGCTCACTGGACTTACAGGGGGCGGAGGATGAAAAACTGTTTTTT
CDR3: CASSLDLQGAEDEKLFF

size: NA
D: TRBD1
J: TRBJ1-4
V: TRBV6-5
DNA: TGTGCCAGCAAGGACAGGGGAAATGAAAAACTGTTTTTT
CDR3: CASKDRGNEKLFF

size: NA
D: NA
J: TRBJ1-3
V: TRBV11-2
DNA: TGTGCCAGCAGCTTAGATCAGGTGTCTGGAAACACCATATATTTT
CDR3: CASSLDQVSGNTIYF

size: NA
D: TRBD1
J: TRBJ2-2
V: TRBV5-1
DNA: TGCGCCAGCAGCTTCAGTTCAGGGGGCAACACCGGGGAGCTGTTTTTT
CDR3: CASSFSSGGNTGELFF

size: NA
D: NA
J: TRBJ1-6
V: TRBV18
DNA: TGTGCCAGCTCACCAATCAAGCAGACGGGCTCCTATAATTCACCCCTCCACTTT
CDR3: CASSPIKQTGSYNSPLHF

size: NA
D: NA
J: TRBJ2-1
V: TRBV29-1
DNA: TGCAGCGTCCTCTCCAGGGATTCCTACAATGAGCAGTTCTTC
CDR3: CSVLSRDSYNEQFF

size: NA
D: NA
J: TRBJ2-3
V: TRBV12-3/TRBV12-4
DNA: TGTGCCAGCACCCGTCTAGGCACAGATACGCAGTATTTT
CDR3: CASTRLGTDTQYF

size: once
D: NA
J: TRBJ1-3
V: TRBV5-1
DNA: TGCGCCAGCAGAGTTCAGGCAAGCTCTGGAAACACCATATATTTT
CDR3: CASRVQASSGNTIYF

size: NA
D: TRBD2
J: TRBJ2-1
V: TRBV4-3
DNA: TGCGCCAGCAGCCCCGGGACTAGTTTCTACAATGAGCAGTTCTTC
CDR3: CASSPGTSFYNEQFF

size: NA
D: NA
J: TRBJ2-5
V: TRBV6-2/TRBV6-3
DNA: TGTGCCAGCAGTTCGCCGACAGACCAAGAGACCCAGTACTTC
CDR3: CASSSPTDQETQYF

size: few
D: TRBD2
J: TRBJ2-2
V: TRBV5-1
DNA: TGCGCCAGCAGCTTGGTGGGACTAGATAACACCGGGGAGCTGTTTTTT
CDR3: CASSLVGLDNTGELFF

size: NA
D: TRBD2
J: TRBJ2-3
V: TRBV6-1
DNA: TGTGCCAGCAGTGAAAGGGTAGCGGGGGGCACAGATACGCAGTATTTT
CDR3: CASSERVAGGTDTQYF

size: NA
D: NA
J: TRBJ1-5
V: TRBV6-5
DNA: TGTGCCAGCAGTTACTCGGGGGGGGCTCAGCCCCAGCATTTT
CDR3: CASSYSGGAQPQHF

size: few
D: TRBD1
J: TRBJ1-3
V: TRBV18
DNA: TGTGCCAGCTCACCACCGGGACAGGGACAGCGGATAAACACCATATATTTT
CDR3: CASSPPGQGQRINTIYF

size: once
D: NA
J: TRBJ1-1
V: TRBV5-1
DNA: TGCGCCAGCAGCTTGGCGACAGGAGGGAACACTGAAGCTTTCTTT
CDR3: CASSLATGGNTEAFF